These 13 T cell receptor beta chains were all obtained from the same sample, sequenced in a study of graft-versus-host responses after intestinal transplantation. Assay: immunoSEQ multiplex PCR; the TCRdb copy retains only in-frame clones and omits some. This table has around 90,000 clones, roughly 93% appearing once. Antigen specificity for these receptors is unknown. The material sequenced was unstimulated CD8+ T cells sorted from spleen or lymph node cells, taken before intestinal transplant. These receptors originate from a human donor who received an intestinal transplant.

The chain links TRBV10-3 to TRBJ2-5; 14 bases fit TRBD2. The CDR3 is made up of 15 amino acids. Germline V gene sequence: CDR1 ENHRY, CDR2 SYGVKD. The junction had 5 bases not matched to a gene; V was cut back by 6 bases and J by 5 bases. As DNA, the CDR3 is TGTGCCATCAGCCGGGGACTAGCGGGAGTGGAGACCCAGTACTTC. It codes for CAISRGLAGVETQYF.

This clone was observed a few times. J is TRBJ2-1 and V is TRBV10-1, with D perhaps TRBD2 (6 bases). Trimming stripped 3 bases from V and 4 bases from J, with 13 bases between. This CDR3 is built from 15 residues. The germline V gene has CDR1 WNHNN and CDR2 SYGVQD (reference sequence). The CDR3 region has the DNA TGCGCCAGCAGTGATGGTGCTGCGGGGTACAATGAGCAGTTCTTC. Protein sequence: CASSDGAAGYNEQFF.

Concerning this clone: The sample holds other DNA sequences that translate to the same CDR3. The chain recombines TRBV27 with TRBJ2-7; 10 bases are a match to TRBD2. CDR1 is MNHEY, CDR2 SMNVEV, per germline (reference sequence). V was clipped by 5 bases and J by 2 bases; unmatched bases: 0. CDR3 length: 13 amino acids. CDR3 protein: CASSLAGAYEQYF. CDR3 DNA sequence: TGTGCCAGCAGTCTAGCGGGAGCCTACGAGCAGTACTTC.

The CDR3 reads CASSLVPGGHYGYTF. The CDR3 region has the DNA TGTGCCAGCAGTTTAGTCCCGGGCGGGCACTATGGCTACACCTTC. The chain is built from TRBV27 and TRBJ1-2; D is uncertain. Germline V gives CDR1 MNHEY, CDR2 SMNVEV (reference sequence). V gave up 2 bases and J gave up 3 bases, with 13 bases separating them. The CDR3 contains 15 residues.

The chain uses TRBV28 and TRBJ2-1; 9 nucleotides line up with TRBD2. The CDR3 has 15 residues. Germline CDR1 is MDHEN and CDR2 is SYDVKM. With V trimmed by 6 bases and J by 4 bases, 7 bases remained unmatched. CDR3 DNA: TGTGCCAGCAGACTGCTAGCGGGACCTTACAATGAGCAGTTCTTC. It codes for CASRLLAGPYNEQFF.

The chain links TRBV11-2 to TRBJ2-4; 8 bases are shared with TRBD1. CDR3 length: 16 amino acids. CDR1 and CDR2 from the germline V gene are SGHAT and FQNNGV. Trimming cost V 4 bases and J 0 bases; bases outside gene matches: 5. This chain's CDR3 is CASSSGTGLAKNIQYF. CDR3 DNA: TGTGCCAGCAGCTCAGGGACAGGACTAGCCAAAAACATTCAGTACTTC. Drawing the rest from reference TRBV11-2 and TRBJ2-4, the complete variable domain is EAGVAQSPRYKIIEKRQSVAFWCNPISGHATLYWYQQILGQGPKLLIQFQNNGVVDDSQLPKDRFSAERLKGVDSTLKIQPAKLEDSAVYLCASSSGTGLAKNIQYFGAGTRLSVL.

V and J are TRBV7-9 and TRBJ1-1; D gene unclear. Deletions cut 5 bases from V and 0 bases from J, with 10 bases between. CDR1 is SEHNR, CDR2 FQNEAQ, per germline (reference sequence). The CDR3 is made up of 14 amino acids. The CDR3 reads CASSPQMVNTEAFF. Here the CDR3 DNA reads TGTGCCAGCAGCCCTCAGATGGTGAACACTGAAGCTTTCTTT.

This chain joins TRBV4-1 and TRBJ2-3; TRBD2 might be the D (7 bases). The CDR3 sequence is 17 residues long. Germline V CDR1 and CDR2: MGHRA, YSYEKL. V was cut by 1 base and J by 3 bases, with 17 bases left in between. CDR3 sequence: CASSQVGGGGWTDTQYF. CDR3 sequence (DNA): TGCGCCAGCAGCCAAGTGGGGGGGGGCGGTTGGACAGATACGCAGTATTTT.

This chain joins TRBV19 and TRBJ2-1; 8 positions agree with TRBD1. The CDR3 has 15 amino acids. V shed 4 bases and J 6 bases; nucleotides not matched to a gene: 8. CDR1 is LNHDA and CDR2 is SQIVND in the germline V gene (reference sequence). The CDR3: CASSTDRGDPNEQFF. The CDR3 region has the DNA TGTGCCAGTAGTACAGACAGGGGTGACCCCAATGAGCAGTTCTTC.

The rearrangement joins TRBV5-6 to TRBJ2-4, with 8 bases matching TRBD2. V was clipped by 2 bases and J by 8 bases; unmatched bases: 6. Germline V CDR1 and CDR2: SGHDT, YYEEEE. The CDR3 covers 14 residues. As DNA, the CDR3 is TGTGCCAGCAGCTTTGGAAGCGGGGGTCACATTCAGTACTTC. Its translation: CASSFGSGGHIQYF.

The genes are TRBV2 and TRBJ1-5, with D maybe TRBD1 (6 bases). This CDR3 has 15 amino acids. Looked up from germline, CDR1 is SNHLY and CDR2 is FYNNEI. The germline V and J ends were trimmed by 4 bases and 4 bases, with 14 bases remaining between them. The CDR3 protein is CASSAYRDPNQPQHF. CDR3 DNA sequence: TGTGCCAGCAGTGCCTACAGGGATCCAAATCAGCCCCAGCATTTT.

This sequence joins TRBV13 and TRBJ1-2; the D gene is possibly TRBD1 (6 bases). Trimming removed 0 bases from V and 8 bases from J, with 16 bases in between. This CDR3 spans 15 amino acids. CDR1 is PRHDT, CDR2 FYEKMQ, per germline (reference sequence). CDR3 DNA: TGTGCCAGCAGCTTAGGAACGACAGGCCTCTTGGGCTACACCTTC. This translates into CASSLGTTGLLGYTF.

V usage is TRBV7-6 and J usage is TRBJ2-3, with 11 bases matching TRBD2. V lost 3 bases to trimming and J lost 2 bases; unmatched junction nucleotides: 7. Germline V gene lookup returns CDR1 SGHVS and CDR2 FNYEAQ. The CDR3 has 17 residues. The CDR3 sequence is CASSFGPSGGSTDTQYF. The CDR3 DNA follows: TGTGCCAGCAGCTTCGGTCCTAGCGGGGGGTCCACAGATACGCAGTATTTT. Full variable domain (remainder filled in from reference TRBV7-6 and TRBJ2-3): GAGVSQSPRYKVTKRGQDVALRCDPISGHVSLYWYRQALGQGPEFLTYFNYEAQQDKSGLPNDRFSAERPEGSISTLTIQRTEQRDSAMYRCASSFGPSGGSTDTQYFGPGTRLTVL.